Reported below is one TCR beta chain. The data derive from a study of T cell changes during pregnancy in multiple sclerosis. Assay: immunoSEQ multiplex PCR; the TCRdb copy retains only in-frame clones and omits some. This table has about 44,000 clones, roughly 91% appearing once. The receptor was isolated from a female donor in good health, enrolled as a control in a pregnancy study. This specimen was CD8+ T cells from peripheral blood mononuclear cells, taken after pregnancy.

The CDR3 DNA reads TGTGCCACCAGCCCCGGGATATCGGGGGACAATGAGCAGTTCTTC. Translation: CATSPGISGDNEQFF. The V call is TRBV15, the J call TRBJ2-1, with D possibly being TRBD2 (6 bases). Germline assignment: CDR1 LNHNV and CDR2 YYDKDF (reference sequence). V was trimmed by 5 bases and J by 5 bases, leaving 16 bases between them. The CDR3 extends over 15 amino acids.